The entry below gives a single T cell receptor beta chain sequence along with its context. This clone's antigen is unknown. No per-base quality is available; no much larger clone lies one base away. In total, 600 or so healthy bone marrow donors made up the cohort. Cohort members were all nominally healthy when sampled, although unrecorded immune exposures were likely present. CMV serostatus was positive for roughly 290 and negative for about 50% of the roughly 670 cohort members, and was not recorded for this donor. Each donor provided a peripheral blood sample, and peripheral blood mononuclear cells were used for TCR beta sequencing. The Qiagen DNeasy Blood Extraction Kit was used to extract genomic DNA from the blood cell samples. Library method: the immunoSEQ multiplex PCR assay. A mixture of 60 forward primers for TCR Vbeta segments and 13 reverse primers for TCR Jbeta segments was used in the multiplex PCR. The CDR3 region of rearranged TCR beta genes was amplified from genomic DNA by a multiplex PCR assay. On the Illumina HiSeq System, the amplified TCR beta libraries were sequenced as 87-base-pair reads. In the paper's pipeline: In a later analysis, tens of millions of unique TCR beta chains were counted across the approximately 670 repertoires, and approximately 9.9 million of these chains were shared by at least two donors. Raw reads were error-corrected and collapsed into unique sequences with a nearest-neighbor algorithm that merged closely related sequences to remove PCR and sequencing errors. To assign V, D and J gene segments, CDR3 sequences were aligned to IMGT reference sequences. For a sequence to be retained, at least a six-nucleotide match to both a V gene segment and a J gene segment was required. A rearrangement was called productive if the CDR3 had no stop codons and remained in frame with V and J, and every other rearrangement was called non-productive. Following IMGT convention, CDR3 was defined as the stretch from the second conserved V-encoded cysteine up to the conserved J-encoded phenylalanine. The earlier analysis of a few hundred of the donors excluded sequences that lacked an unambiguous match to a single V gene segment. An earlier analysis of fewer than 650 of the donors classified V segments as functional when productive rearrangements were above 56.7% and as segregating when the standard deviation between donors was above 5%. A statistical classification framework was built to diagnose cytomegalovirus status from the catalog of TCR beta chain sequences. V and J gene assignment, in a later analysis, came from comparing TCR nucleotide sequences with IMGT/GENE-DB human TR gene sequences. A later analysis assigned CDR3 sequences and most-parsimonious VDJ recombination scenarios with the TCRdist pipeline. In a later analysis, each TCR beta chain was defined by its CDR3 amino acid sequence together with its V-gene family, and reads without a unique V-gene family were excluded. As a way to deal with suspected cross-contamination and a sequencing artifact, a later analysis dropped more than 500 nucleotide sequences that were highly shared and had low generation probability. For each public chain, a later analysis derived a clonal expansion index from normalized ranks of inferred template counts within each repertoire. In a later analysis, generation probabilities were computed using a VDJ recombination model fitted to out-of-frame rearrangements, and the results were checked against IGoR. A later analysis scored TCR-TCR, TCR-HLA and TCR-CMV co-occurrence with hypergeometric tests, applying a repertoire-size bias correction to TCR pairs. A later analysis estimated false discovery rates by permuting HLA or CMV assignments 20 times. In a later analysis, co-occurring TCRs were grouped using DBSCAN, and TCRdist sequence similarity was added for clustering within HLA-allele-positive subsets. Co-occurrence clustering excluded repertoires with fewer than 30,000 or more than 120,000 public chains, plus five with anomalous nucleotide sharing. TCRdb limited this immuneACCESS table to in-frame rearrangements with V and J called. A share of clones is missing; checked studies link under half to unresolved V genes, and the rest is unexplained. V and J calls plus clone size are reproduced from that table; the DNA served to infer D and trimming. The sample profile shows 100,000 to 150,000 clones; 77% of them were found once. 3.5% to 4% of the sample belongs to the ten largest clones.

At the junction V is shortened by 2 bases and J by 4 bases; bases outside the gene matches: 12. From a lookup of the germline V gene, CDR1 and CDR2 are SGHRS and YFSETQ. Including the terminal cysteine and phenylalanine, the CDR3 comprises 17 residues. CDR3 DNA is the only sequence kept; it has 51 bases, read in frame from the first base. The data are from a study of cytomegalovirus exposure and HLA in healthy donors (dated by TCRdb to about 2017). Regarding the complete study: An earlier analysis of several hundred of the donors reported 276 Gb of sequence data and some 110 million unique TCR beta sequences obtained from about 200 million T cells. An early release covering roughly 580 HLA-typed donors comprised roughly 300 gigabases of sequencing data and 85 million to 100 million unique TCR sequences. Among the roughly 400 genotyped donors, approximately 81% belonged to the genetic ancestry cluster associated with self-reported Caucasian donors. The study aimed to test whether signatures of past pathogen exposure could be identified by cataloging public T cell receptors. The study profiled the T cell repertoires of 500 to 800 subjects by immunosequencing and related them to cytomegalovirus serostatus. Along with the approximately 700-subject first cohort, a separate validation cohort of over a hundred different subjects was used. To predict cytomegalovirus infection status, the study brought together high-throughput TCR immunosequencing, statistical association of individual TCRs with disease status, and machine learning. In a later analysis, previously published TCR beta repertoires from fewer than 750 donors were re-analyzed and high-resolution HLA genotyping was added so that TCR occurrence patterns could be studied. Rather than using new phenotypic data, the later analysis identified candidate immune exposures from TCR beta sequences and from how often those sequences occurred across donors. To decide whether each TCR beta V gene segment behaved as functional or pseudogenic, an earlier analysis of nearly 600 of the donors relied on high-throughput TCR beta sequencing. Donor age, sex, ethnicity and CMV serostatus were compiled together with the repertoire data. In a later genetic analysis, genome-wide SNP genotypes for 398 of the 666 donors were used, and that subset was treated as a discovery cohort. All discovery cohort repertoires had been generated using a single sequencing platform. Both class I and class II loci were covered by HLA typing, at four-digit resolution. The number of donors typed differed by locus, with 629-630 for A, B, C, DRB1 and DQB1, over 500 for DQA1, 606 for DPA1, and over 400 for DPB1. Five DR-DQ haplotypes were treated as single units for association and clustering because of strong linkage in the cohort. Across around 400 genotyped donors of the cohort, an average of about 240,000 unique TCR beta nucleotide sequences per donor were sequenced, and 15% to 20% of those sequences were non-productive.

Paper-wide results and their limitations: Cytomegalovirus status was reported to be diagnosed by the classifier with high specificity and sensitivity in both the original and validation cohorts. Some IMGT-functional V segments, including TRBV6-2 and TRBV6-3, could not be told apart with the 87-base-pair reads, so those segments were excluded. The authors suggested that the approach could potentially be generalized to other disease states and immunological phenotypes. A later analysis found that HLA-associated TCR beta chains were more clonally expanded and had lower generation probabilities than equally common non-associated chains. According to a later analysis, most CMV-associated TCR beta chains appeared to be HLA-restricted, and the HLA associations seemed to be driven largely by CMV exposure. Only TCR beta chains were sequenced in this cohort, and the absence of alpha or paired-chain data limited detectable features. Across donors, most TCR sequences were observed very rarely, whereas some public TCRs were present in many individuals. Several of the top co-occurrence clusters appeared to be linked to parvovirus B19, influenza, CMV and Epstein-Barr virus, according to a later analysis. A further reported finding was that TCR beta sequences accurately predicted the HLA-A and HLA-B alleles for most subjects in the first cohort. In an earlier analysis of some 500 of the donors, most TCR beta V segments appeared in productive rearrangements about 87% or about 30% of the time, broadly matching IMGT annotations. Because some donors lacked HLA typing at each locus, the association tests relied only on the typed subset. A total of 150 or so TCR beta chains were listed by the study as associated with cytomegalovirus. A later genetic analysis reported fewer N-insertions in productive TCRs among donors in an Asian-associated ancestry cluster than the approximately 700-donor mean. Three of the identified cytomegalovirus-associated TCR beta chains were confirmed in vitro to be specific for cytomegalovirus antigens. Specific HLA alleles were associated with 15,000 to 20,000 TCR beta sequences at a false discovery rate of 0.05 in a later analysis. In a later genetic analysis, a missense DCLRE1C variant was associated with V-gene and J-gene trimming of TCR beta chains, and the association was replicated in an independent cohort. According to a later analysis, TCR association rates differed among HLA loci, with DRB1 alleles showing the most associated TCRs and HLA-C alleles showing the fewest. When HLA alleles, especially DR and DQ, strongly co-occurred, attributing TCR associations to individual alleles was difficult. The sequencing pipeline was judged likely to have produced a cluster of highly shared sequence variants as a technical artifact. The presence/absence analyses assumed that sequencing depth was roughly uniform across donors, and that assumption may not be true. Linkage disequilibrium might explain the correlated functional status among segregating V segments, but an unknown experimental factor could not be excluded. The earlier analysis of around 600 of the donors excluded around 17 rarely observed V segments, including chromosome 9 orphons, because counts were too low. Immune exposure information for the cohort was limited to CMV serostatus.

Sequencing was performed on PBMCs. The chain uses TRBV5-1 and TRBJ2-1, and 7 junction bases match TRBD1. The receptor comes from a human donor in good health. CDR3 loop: CASSFTPPGTAYNEQFF. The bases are TGCGCCAGCAGCTTCACACCCCCCGGGACAGCGTACAATGAGCAGTTCTTC. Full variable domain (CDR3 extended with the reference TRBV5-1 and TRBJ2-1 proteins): KAGVTQTPRYLIKTRGQQVTLSCSPISGHRSVSWYQQTPGQGLQFLFEYFSETQRNKGNFPGRFSGRQFSNSRSEMNVSTLELGDSALYLCASSFTPPGTAYNEQFFGPGTRLTVL.